Following are 16 T cell receptor beta chains from one sample sequenced in a study of CD8+ T cells in alopecia areata. Cutaneous lymph node cells were pooled, and they were sorted using CD4, CD8alpha, NKG2D, NKG2ACE and other markers. It was cDNA, reverse transcribed from extracted RNA, that served as the sequencing template. Profiling relied on immunoSEQ multiplex PCR, and the TCRdb table lists in-frame clones only, not all of them. The table lists about 270,000 clones, with no singletons. Input material: CD4+ T cells sorted from a lymph node. These receptors originate from a C3H/HeJ mouse with alopecia areata. This strain has MHC haplotype H2-k.

This clone was counted a few times. Genes and germline are mouse. The DNA ends 4 residues before the CDR3 does, and the rest of the CDR3 is filled in from the germline J gene. The chain couples TRBV5 to TRBJ2-5; 7 positions match TRBD2. This CDR3 region has 15 residues. The V gene's germline CDR1 is LGHNA and CDR2 YNLKQL (reference sequence). The CDR3 spells CASSHSGGRGDTQYF. Incomplete CDR3 DNA: TGTGCCAGCAGCCATTCGGGGGGGAGGGGAGAC.

There are a few counts of this clone. Each gene name is a mouse one. The CDR3 end lies 4 residues beyond the end of the read and is filled in from the germline J gene. Distinct nucleotide sequences in the sample also encode this CDR3. This chain connects TRBV13-2 to TRBJ2-2, with TRBD2 identical over 7 bases. Germline CDR1 and CDR2: NNHNN and SYGAGS (reference sequence). The V and J ends lost 3 bases and 0 bases, in that order; junction bases with no gene match: 2. The CDR3 has 15 amino acids. This CDR3 is CASGGLGSNTGQLYF. The sequenced CDR3 bases are TGTGCCAGCGGTGGACTGGGCTCAAACACCGGG.

Worth noting for this clone: Gene names and germline refer to mouse. Read sequence stops 4 residues before the CDR3 end, and the germline J gene provides the missing end. The chain couples TRBV13-2 to TRBJ2-3, with TRBD2 matching over 10 bases. Losses at the gene ends were 2 bases for V and 0 bases for J; bases not matched to a gene: 9. This CDR3 is 18 amino acids long. Germline V lookup: CDR1 NNHNN, CDR2 SYGAGS (reference sequence). The CDR3 is CASGEGLGGRGSAETLYF. The CDR3 DNA, read in part, is TGTGCCAGCGGTGAAGGGCTGGGGGGGCGAGGAAGTGCAGAA.

Notes on this clone: Gene names are the mouse ones. The DNA ends 4 residues before the CDR3 does, and the rest of the CDR3 is filled in from the germline J gene. The rearrangement joins TRBV5 to TRBJ2-3, with 10 bases matching TRBD1. Germline CDR1 reads LGHNA; CDR2 reads YNLKQL (reference sequence). J was trimmed by 3 bases and V by 5 bases; bases with no gene match: 2. This CDR3 comprises 14 residues. Partial CDR3 DNA: TGTGCCAGCAGCTCGGGACAGGGGGCAGAA. Its protein is CASSSGQGAE. In full, the CDR3 reads CASSSGQGAETLYF.

This clone was seen a handful of times. The gene symbols are mouse symbols. The sequence runs out 4 residues before the end of the CDR3; the remainder is reconstructed from the germline J gene. The rearrangement joins TRBV1 to TRBJ1-1; 7 bases agree with TRBD1. Germline V CDR1 and CDR2: NSQYPW, LRSPGD (reference sequence). After removal of 1 base from V and 3 bases from J, the junction contained 5 bases not matched to a gene. The CDR3 spans 15 residues. CDR3 DNA (partial): TGCACCTGCAGTGCAGCGACAGGGCGAGACACA. Residues: CTCSAATGRDT. The full CDR3 reads CTCSAATGRDTEVFF.

With respect to this clone: All gene names here are mouse names. From the germline J gene comes the end of the CDR3, since the read stops 4 residues before it. The J gene is TRBJ2-7, the V gene TRBV19, with 12 positions matching TRBD1. This CDR3 has 14 amino acids. Germline V gene data show CDR1 as FNHDT and CDR2 as SITEND (reference sequence). The DNA read from the CDR3 is TGTGCCAGCAGTATGGGGACAGGGGGCGAT. This translates into CASSMGTGGD. The full CDR3 sequence reads CASSMGTGGDEQYF.

Many counts were recorded for this clone. Genes and germline come from the mouse. The CDR3 extends 4 residues past the end of the read, so its final part is completed from the germline J gene. This chain connects TRBV31 to TRBJ1-2; D may be TRBD1 (6 bases). V was clipped by 0 bases and J by 1 base, with 9 bases between them. Germline V gene data show CDR1 as GKSSPN and CDR2 as SITVG. The CDR3 has 14 amino acids. CDR3 in amino acids: CAWSLGGVNSDYTF. The sequenced part of the CDR3 DNA is TGTGCCTGGAGTCTAGGGGGGGTAAACTCC.

Only a few counts were recorded for this clone. Germline and genes here are mouse. The read terminates 4 residues before the CDR3 end, so the remaining end is supplied by the germline J gene. The chain has TRBV1 and TRBJ2-2; 11 nucleotides align to TRBD2. Per germline, CDR1 NSQYPW and CDR2 LRSPGD (reference sequence). Germline trimming cut 1 base from V and 0 bases from J; bases unmatched to any gene: 1. The CDR3 consists of 17 residues. The CDR3 loop is CTCSAGDWGTNTGQLYF. The DNA read from the CDR3 is TGCACCTGCAGTGCAGGGGACTGGGGGACAAACACCGGG. The whole variable domain, remainder taken from reference TRBV1 and TRBJ2-2, is VTLLEQNPRWRLVPRGQAVNLRCILKNSQYPWMSWYQQDLQKQLQWLFTLRSPGDKEVKSLPGADYLATRVTDTELRLQVANMSQGRTLYCTCSAGDWGTNTGQLYFGEGSKLTVL.

As regards this clone: Genes here carry mouse names. The CDR3 end falls 4 residues outside the read, so it is completed with the germline J gene. The chain has TRBV13-2 and TRBJ2-1; 10 nucleotides line up with TRBD2. Germline lookup yields CDR1 NNHNN and CDR2 SYGAGS (reference sequence). This CDR3 has 13 amino acids. The CDR3: CASGLGGRAEQFF. The sequenced CDR3 bases are TGTGCCAGCGGGCTGGGGGGGCGCGCT.

This clone showed up just a few times. The gene names here belong to mouse. The CDR3 extends 4 residues past the end of the read, so its final part is completed from the germline J gene. The same CDR3 can be traced to other DNA sequences in this sample. V is TRBV13-1 and J is TRBJ2-7; 11 positions match TRBD2. The CDR3 is made up of 14 amino acids. Germline V CDR1 and CDR2: NSHNY, SYGAGN. The junction had 2 bases not matched to a gene; V was cut back by 5 bases and J by 1 base. CDR3 DNA, as far as it was read: TGTGCCAGCAGAGGACTGGGGGGATCCTAT. It specifies CASRGLGGSY. The entire CDR3 sequence reads CASRGLGGSYEQYF.

This clone was seen more than once but under ten times. The genes and germline here are from mouse. Incomplete CDR3 DNA: TGTGCCAGCAGTGATGGTCTGGGGGGGGATGCT. It is translated as CASSDGLGGDA. The whole CDR3 region reads CASSDGLGGDAEQFF. The V and J genes are TRBV13-1 and TRBJ2-1; 9 bases match TRBD2. Coverage ceases 4 residues before the CDR3 finishes, and the germline J gene fills in the end. V was clipped by 0 bases and J by 5 bases; unmatched bases: 3. The germline V gene encodes CDR1 NSHNY and CDR2 SYGAGN. This CDR3 is 15 amino acids long.

About this clone itself: The genes and germline here are from mouse. The CDR3 extends 4 residues past the end of the read, so its final part is completed from the germline J gene. Other DNA sequences of this sample code for an identical CDR3. This rearrangement joins TRBV13-3 to TRBJ2-3, with D possibly matching TRBD1 (6 bases). The ends were cut back, 2 bases at V and 0 bases at J, with 7 bases in the middle. Per germline, CDR1 NNHDY and CDR2 SYVADS. The CDR3 has 14 residues. CDR3 amino acids: CASSEQGSAETLYF. The CDR3 bases that were read are TGTGCCAGCAGTGAGCAGGGGAGTGCAGAA.

About this clone: Mouse germline and gene names are used. Sequencing ends 4 residues short of the CDR3 end; the germline J gene provides the rest. Additional DNA sequences in this sample encode the identical CDR3. V and J are TRBV5 and TRBJ2-1; 7 positions match TRBD2. The J segment lost 0 bases and the V segment lost 4 bases, leaving 3 bases of the junction unmatched. CDR3 length: 15 residues. From germline, CDR1 is LGHNA and CDR2 YNLKQL (reference sequence). CDR3 DNA (partial): TGTGCCAGCAGCCTCGGGACTGTTAACTATGCT. Translating gives CASSLGTVNYA. In full, the CDR3 is CASSLGTVNYAEQFF.

This clone was seen more than once but under ten times. The gene names given are mouse names. From the germline J gene comes the end of the CDR3, since the read stops 4 residues before it. The chain couples TRBV19 to TRBJ2-7, with TRBD1 matching 8 bases. The junction had 4 bases not matched to a gene; V was cut back by 2 bases and J by 3 bases. The CDR3 has 14 amino acids. Germline values: CDR1 FNHDT, CDR2 SITEND (reference sequence). The CDR3 reads CASSIRTGNYEQYF. The sequenced part of the CDR3 DNA is TGTGCCAGCAGTATCCGGACAGGGAACTAT.

A few counts support this clone. Gene names are the mouse ones. Read data end 4 residues before the CDR3 end; the end is taken from the germline J gene. The chain joins TRBV4 to TRBJ2-3; the match to TRBD1 covers 8 bases. CDR1 LGHDT and CDR2 YNNKQL come from the germline V gene (reference sequence). The CDR3 spans 15 residues. The J segment lost 2 bases and the V segment lost 4 bases, leaving 5 bases of the junction unmatched. Incomplete CDR3 DNA: TGTGCCAGCAGCTTTCAGGGGGCGCATGCAGAA. As protein: CASSFQGAHAE. The whole CDR3 region reads CASSFQGAHAETLYF.

Of note for this clone: Gene labels here are mouse ones. The read ends 4 residues shy of where the CDR3 ends; the end is completed using the germline J gene. V gene TRBV17 combines with J gene TRBJ2-1; D may be TRBD1 (6 bases). Germline values: CDR1 MNHDT, CDR2 YYDKIL. The CDR3 contains 12 residues. V gave up 7 bases and J gave up 6 bases, with 10 bases separating them. CDR3: CASTLQGAEQFF. CDR3 DNA, as far as it was read: TGTGCTAGCACCCTACAGGGTGCT. Drawing the rest from reference TRBV17 and TRBJ2-1, the complete variable domain is DTTVKQNPRYKLARVGKPVNLICSQTMNHDTMYWYQKKPNQAPKLLLFYYDKILNREADTFEKFQSSRPNNSFCSLYIGSAGLEYSAMYLCASTLQGAEQFFGPGTRLTVL.